This record covers a single T cell receptor beta chain. Its target antigen remains unknown. Per-nucleotide qualities are absent, and no much larger clonotype sits a single base away. The CDR3, cysteine through phenylalanine, is 16 amino acids long. The kept DNA is CDR3 alone, 48 bases in frame from the first base. For CDR1 and CDR2, the germline V gene (reference sequence) lists MNHEY and SMNVEV. Blood samples were collected up to 4 times in the first month after transplant and then at least monthly when available. The sample comes from a study of graft-versus-host responses after intestinal transplantation listed by TCRdb under 2021. Looking at the study overall: Multivisceral, liver-intestinal, or isolated intestinal transplants were received by the recipients. All recipients received anti-thymocyte globulin induction followed by maintenance tacrolimus and steroids for around three years. After intestinal transplantation, graft-versus-host and host-versus-graft alloreactive T cell clones in the graft, circulation and bone marrow were tracked using bulk TCR-beta CDR3 sequencing. Alloreactive clones were identified by sequencing pre-transplant mixed lymphocyte reaction products and comparing them with unstimulated pre-transplant donor and recipient T cells. The cohort enrolled some 23 intestinal transplant recipients, one of whom was a retransplant, and a few patients without pretransplant specimens were excluded. Donor T cell macrochimerism was defined as a peak of at least 4% donor T cells among recipient peripheral blood mononuclear cells. Rather than going through the commercial service, samples from a few later patients were sequenced in-house on an Illumina MiSeq and processed with MiXCR.

The paper's findings and limits, for the study overall: Early after transplant, declines in HvG clones were associated with peak levels of circulating GvH clones. GvH clones turned up in recipient bone marrow, with some appearing earlier in ileal mucosa or blood, a pattern consistent with an intestinal mucosal origin. In the allografts of patients with donor T cell macrochimerism, GvH to HvG T cell clonal ratios were high. The conclusions were limited by the relatively low number and heterogeneity of the intestinal transplant patients.

Libraries were made using the immunoSEQ multiplex PCR assay. For most patients, genomic DNA was subjected to high-throughput TCR-beta CDR3 sequencing by Adaptive Biotechnologies. The authors processed their data as follows. TCR sequencing data for over 15 patients were retrieved from Adaptive's ImmunoSEQ software; a few other patients were processed with MiXCR and VDJtools. Because the origin of CDR3 nucleotide sequences shared between donor and recipient could not be assigned, those sequences were removed. At least 2-fold expansion over unstimulated cells and a minimum CFSE-low frequency of 0.002% (template counts) or 0.001% (read counts) were required for clones to be classified as alloreactive. A clone was considered mappable if detected in the sequenced pre-transplant spleen, lymph node, or MLR CFSE-low populations of the donor or recipient. The cumulative frequency of alloreactive clones was calculated as a percentage of all sequences, weighted by copy number. The table comes from immuneACCESS by way of TCRdb, which keeps in-frame sequences with V and J called. Part of the clones is missing from these tables; in studies checked, under half for an unresolved V gene and the rest for unknown reasons. The DNA gave D and trimming, while V, J and clone size come from that table. The sample contains over 80,000 clones, roughly 83% of them found a single time. Over 1.3% of the sample lies in the top ten.

This sequence originates from a human patient who received an intestinal transplant, so some T cells may come from the graft donor. The rearranged segments are TRBV27 and TRBJ2-5; the D segment cannot be called with confidence. With the DNA end fitting TRBJ2-7 better, the J assignment may be wrong. Material: PBMCs, obtained 255 days after intestinal transplant. The CDR3 protein sequence reads: CASSSRRRNRSYEQYF. The DNA sequence is TGTGCCAGCAGTTCCCGGCGAAGGAATCGCTCCTACGAGCAGTACTTC.